The clone carrying this T cell receptor (beta chain) came up a few times. The sample belongs to a study of T cells in Graves' hyperthyroidism and ophthalmopathy. Amplified TCR beta CDR3 regions derived from RNA transcripts. HTBI primers drove first-round RT-PCR of the TCR CDR3. TCRdb re-analysed the multiplex PCR reads in MiXCR, keeping a single row per CDR3 protein. The data show about 840,000 distinct CDR3 sequences, with 38% seen just once and around 10% held by the top ten. This receptor was taken from a man between 18 and 35 years old with Graves' hyperthyroidism. The source material was blood.

The CDR3 DNA reads TGTGCCAGCAGTTACTCACAGGGGGCTGGTCAGCCCCAGCATTTT. It specifies CASSYSQGAGQPQHF. The chain couples TRBV6-7 to TRBJ1-5; 9 bases map to TRBD1. TRBV6-7 is marked as an open reading frame, function uncertain. This CDR3 is 15 amino acids long. J was trimmed by 6 bases and V by 0 bases; bases with no gene match: 3.